The T cell receptor (beta chain) under discussion was sequenced for a study of blood T cell repertoires in COVID-19. At the level of the study: Some COVID-19 samples were acute and others convalescent; all came from the United States, Italy and Spain. PBMCs, B-cell-depleted T cells, or T cells were the source of the cDNA or gDNA that made up the material.

Participants' own reports of clinical history determined their cohort assignment. Recovered participants had two consecutive negative NP/OP PCR tests, healthcare professional clearance, or symptom resolution. Only in-frame clones appear in the TCRdb table, and some are missing; sequencing was by immunoSEQ multiplex PCR. The data contain approximately 320,000 clones, under 95% of them singletons. The V end was cut by 5 bases, the J end by 0 bases, with 9 bases between. Germline V gene data show CDR1 as SGHRS and CDR2 as YFSETQ. The CDR3 loop spans 14 amino acids. This receptor was obtained from a man aged 55 to 69 who had recovered from COVID-19. The chain recombines TRBV5-1 with TRBJ2-1, with D possibly being TRBD1 (5 bases). What was sequenced was PBMCs or T cells enriched from blood (not recorded which). The CDR3 nucleotides read TGCGCCAGCAGAGACAGTAGCTCCTACAATGAGCAGTTCTTC. As protein: CASRDSSSYNEQFF.